The T cell receptor beta chain under discussion was sequenced for a study of ipilimumab plus nivolumab after autologous stem cell transplantation. Study in general: Patients received a median of roughly five ipilimumab and roughly eight nivolumab doses. The myeloma group: high-risk transplant-naive, or relapse within 3 years after first autologous transplant.

Germline CDR1 reads GTSNPN; CDR2 reads SVGIG (reference sequence). Deletions cut 5 bases from V and 2 bases from J, with 16 bases between. The CDR3 sequence is 15 residues long. Some clones are missing from TCRdb's copy, which holds only in-frame ones; the method was immunoSEQ multiplex PCR. The sample lists about 12,000 clones; approximately 68% were seen once. Patients got ipilimumab 1 mg/kg beginning 14 to 28 days post-transplant. Through week 26, nivolumab 3 mg/kg IV was given weeks 1, 4, 7, 10, then biweekly. Material: PBMCs, obtained in a trial of ipilimumab plus nivolumab as post-transplant consolidation. The chain recombines TRBV30 with TRBJ2-1; weak D call: TRBD2 (6 bases). This receptor was taken from a male donor with multiple myeloma. CDR3: CAWGGTGVAYNEQFF. DNA for the CDR3: TGTGCCTGGGGTGGCACGGGGGTCGCCTACAATGAGCAGTTCTTC.